The present T cell receptor (beta chain) was sequenced within a study of T cell changes during pregnancy in multiple sclerosis. Data came from immunoSEQ multiplex PCR; TCRdb stores just in-frame clones and leaves some out. This table holds roughly 99,000 clones, around 93% found once. This specimen consisted of peripheral blood, obtained in the third trimester of pregnancy. The sequence was collected from a female donor in good health, enrolled as a control in a pregnancy study.

CDR3 protein: CASRGQGVDEQFF. As DNA, the CDR3 is TGTGCCAGCAGGGGACAGGGGGTCGATGAGCAGTTCTTC. This chain connects TRBV9 to TRBJ2-1, with 11 bases identical to TRBD1. Germline V CDR1 and CDR2: SGDLS, YYNGEE. The J segment lost 8 bases and the V segment lost 5 bases, leaving 3 bases of the junction unmatched. The CDR3 contains 13 residues.